Listed below are T cell receptor beta chains from one sample, sequenced in a study of T cells in localized non-small cell lung cancer. This table comes from immunoSEQ multiplex PCR, and its TCRdb copy is limited to in-frame clones, with some not included. The sample shows 45,000 to 55,000 clones, about 80% of them seen only once. Specimen: peripheral blood, collected before any cancer treatment. These receptors all come from a man between 40 and 69 years old with stage I squamous cell lung carcinoma. CDR3s include the opening cysteine and the closing phenylalanine or tryptophan. A D gene is named only where the DNA matches it firmly. A row's size may be missing; if present it is once, few, many or a size class.

TRBD1,TRBJ1-6,.,TRBV6-1,CASSEKGALNSPLHF,TGTGCCAGCAGTGAAAAGGGGGCGCTTAATTCACCCCTCCACTTT
TRBD1,TRBJ2-7,.,TRBV10-3,CASTGTDLGEQYF,TGTGCCAGCACCGGGACAGACCTTGGTGAGCAGTACTTC
.,TRBJ2-2,few,TRBV7-2,CASSRPGGELFF,TGTGCCAGCAGCAGGCCCGGCGGGGAGCTGTTTTTT
TRBD1,TRBJ1-3,.,TRBV19,CASSPGQVNTIYF,TGTGCCAGTAGTCCGGGACAGGTGAACACCATATATTTT
TRBD2,TRBJ2-1,.,TRBV7-7,CASSLELADYNEQFF,TGTGCTAGCAGCTTAGAACTAGCGGATTACAATGAGCAGTTCTTC
TRBD1,TRBJ2-2,.,TRBV28,CASSFGDRNTGELFF,TGTGCCAGCAGTTTCGGGGACAGAAACACCGGGGAGCTGTTTTTT
TRBD2,TRBJ2-3,.,TRBV18,CASSPLAGVEDTDTQYF,TGTGCCAGCTCCCCCTTAGCGGGGGTTGAGGACACAGATACGCAGTATTTT
.,TRBJ2-7,.,TRBV7-9,CASSFRYLTYEQYF,TGTGCCAGCAGCTTCCGCTACCTTACCTACGAGCAGTACTTC
.,TRBJ1-5,.,TRBV6-1,CASTMTKGNQPQHF,TGTGCCAGCACTATGACAAAGGGAAATCAGCCCCAGCATTTT
TRBD2,TRBJ2-3,.,TRBV9,CASSFGGNPDTQYF,TGTGCCAGCAGCTTCGGGGGGAATCCAGATACGCAGTATTTT
.,TRBJ1-5,once,TRBV10-2,CASSPAGVSQPQHF,TGCGCCAGCAGCCCCGCGGGGGTAAGTCAGCCCCAGCATTTT
.,TRBJ2-6,.,TRBV5-4,CASSLFGANVLTF,TGTGCCAGCAGCTTGTTTGGGGCCAACGTCCTGACTTTC
TRBD2,TRBJ2-5,.,TRBV11-3,CASGTSGGEETQYF,TGTGCCAGCGGGACTAGCGGGGGGGAAGAGACCCAGTACTTC
.,TRBJ2-7,.,TRBV2,CASSGPRAGQYF,TGTGCCAGCAGTGGTCCCCGCGCGGGGCAGTACTTC
.,TRBJ2-7,.,TRBV9,CASSVPASEGEQYF,TGTGCCAGCAGCGTGCCAGCTTCCGAAGGGGAGCAGTACTTC
.,TRBJ2-3,.,TRBV19,CASTWRGTDTQYF,TGTGCCAGTACCTGGCGGGGCACAGATACGCAGTATTTT
.,TRBJ2-1,.,TRBV5-1,CASSPGRGGLYNEQFF,TGCGCCAGCAGCCCCGGCAGGGGGGGCCTCTACAATGAGCAGTTCTTC
.,TRBJ2-1,few,TRBV10-3,CAISSEGGLNNEQFF,TGTGCCATCAGTTCCGAGGGGGGCCTTAACAATGAGCAGTTCTTC
.,TRBJ1-1,.,TRBV18,CASSPEEGTEAFF,TGTGCCAGCTCACCAGAGGAGGGGACTGAAGCTTTCTTT
TRBD2,TRBJ2-1,once,TRBV28,CASSLSGTSGSNEQFF,TGTGCCAGCAGTTTATCGGGTACTAGCGGGAGCAATGAGCAGTTCTTC
.,TRBJ2-1,few,TRBV6-6,CASSPRDIANEQFF,TGTGCCAGCAGTCCACGGGACATAGCGAATGAGCAGTTCTTC
.,TRBJ2-3,.,TRBV5-4,CASSQNSDTQYF,TGTGCCAGCAGCCAAAACTCAGATACGCAGTATTTT
TRBD1,TRBJ2-2,.,TRBV6-1,CASSFTGGNTGELFF,TGTGCCAGCAGTTTTACAGGGGGCAACACCGGGGAGCTGTTTTTT
TRBD1,TRBJ2-7,.,TRBV7-9,CASSLGTGLYEQYF,TGTGCCAGCAGCTTAGGGACAGGGCTGTACGAGCAGTACTTC
TRBD2,TRBJ2-7,.,TRBV7-9,CASSETQRGGYEQYF,TGTGCCAGCAGCGAAACCCAGCGGGGGGGCTACGAGCAGTACTTC
TRBD1,TRBJ2-7,.,TRBV6-5,CASSRTGGSYEQYF,TGTGCCAGCAGTCGGACAGGTGGCTCCTACGAGCAGTACTTC
.,TRBJ2-1,.,TRBV5-1,CASSLAGDEQFF,TGCGCCAGCAGCTTGGCGGGGGATGAGCAGTTCTTC
TRBD1,TRBJ2-1,.,TRBV19,CASSTRETGTRYNEQFF,TGTGCCAGTAGTACCCGAGAGACAGGGACAAGGTACAATGAGCAGTTCTTC
.,TRBJ2-1,.,TRBV23-1,CASSQSEGETYNEQFF,TGCGCCAGCAGTCAATCAGAAGGGGAGACCTACAATGAGCAGTTCTTC
.,TRBJ2-7,.,TRBV5-1,CASSGSETYEQYF,TGCGCCAGCAGTGGTAGCGAAACCTACGAGCAGTACTTC
.,TRBJ2-7,once,TRBV7-9,CASSLPSTTSGEQYF,TGTGCCAGCAGCTTACCCTCGACGACGTCCGGCGAGCAGTACTTC
.,TRBJ1-4,.,TRBV7-9,CASSWALGANEKLFF,TGTGCCAGCAGCTGGGCTTTGGGGGCTAATGAAAAACTGTTTTTT
TRBD1,TRBJ2-7,.,TRBV15,CATSLGQGSYEQYF,TGTGCCACCAGTTTGGGACAGGGATCCTACGAGCAGTACTTC
TRBD1,TRBJ1-5,.,TRBV6-5,CASESGTGYQPQHF,TGTGCCAGCGAATCCGGGACAGGGTATCAGCCCCAGCATTTT
TRBD2,TRBJ2-2,.,TRBV15,CATSGAGEAGELFF,TGTGCCACCAGCGGGGCGGGGGAGGCCGGGGAGCTGTTTTTT
.,TRBJ1-2,.,TRBV7-9,CASSLRAGATANYGYTF,TGTGCCAGCAGCTTGCGGGCAGGGGCCACAGCTAACTATGGCTACACCTTC